This T cell receptor (beta chain) is from a study of T cells in Graves' hyperthyroidism and ophthalmopathy. Study-level information: Pretreatment peripheral blood was obtained at initial diagnosis. Findings of the study overall: Most thyroid clonotypes with frequency above 0.001 were detected in blood. Ophthalmopathy was identified by the model a median around 5.9 months ahead of onset.

Amplified regions were TCR beta CDR3 sequences from RNA transcripts. The TCR CDR3 first-round RT-PCR relied on the HTBI primer set. TCRdb re-derived calls from the multiplex PCR reads in MiXCR, one entry per CDR3 protein. The data show roughly 640,000 distinct CDR3 sequences, roughly a sixth seen once. This clonotype turned up a few times. The antigen remains unidentified. Germline-derived CDR1 and CDR2 are MDHEN and SYDVKM. This CDR3 region has 17 residues. Trimming removed 4 bases from V and 0 bases from J, with 13 bases in between. The sample consisted of blood. This clonotype was obtained from a woman aged 35 to 49 with Graves' ophthalmopathy. The chain links TRBV28 to TRBJ2-6; D is possibly TRBD1 or TRBD2 (5 bases each). CDR3 in amino acids: CASSSRDVSSGANVLTF. The CDR3 DNA is TGTGCCAGCAGTTCCCGGGACGTCAGCTCTGGGGCCAACGTCCTGACTTTC.